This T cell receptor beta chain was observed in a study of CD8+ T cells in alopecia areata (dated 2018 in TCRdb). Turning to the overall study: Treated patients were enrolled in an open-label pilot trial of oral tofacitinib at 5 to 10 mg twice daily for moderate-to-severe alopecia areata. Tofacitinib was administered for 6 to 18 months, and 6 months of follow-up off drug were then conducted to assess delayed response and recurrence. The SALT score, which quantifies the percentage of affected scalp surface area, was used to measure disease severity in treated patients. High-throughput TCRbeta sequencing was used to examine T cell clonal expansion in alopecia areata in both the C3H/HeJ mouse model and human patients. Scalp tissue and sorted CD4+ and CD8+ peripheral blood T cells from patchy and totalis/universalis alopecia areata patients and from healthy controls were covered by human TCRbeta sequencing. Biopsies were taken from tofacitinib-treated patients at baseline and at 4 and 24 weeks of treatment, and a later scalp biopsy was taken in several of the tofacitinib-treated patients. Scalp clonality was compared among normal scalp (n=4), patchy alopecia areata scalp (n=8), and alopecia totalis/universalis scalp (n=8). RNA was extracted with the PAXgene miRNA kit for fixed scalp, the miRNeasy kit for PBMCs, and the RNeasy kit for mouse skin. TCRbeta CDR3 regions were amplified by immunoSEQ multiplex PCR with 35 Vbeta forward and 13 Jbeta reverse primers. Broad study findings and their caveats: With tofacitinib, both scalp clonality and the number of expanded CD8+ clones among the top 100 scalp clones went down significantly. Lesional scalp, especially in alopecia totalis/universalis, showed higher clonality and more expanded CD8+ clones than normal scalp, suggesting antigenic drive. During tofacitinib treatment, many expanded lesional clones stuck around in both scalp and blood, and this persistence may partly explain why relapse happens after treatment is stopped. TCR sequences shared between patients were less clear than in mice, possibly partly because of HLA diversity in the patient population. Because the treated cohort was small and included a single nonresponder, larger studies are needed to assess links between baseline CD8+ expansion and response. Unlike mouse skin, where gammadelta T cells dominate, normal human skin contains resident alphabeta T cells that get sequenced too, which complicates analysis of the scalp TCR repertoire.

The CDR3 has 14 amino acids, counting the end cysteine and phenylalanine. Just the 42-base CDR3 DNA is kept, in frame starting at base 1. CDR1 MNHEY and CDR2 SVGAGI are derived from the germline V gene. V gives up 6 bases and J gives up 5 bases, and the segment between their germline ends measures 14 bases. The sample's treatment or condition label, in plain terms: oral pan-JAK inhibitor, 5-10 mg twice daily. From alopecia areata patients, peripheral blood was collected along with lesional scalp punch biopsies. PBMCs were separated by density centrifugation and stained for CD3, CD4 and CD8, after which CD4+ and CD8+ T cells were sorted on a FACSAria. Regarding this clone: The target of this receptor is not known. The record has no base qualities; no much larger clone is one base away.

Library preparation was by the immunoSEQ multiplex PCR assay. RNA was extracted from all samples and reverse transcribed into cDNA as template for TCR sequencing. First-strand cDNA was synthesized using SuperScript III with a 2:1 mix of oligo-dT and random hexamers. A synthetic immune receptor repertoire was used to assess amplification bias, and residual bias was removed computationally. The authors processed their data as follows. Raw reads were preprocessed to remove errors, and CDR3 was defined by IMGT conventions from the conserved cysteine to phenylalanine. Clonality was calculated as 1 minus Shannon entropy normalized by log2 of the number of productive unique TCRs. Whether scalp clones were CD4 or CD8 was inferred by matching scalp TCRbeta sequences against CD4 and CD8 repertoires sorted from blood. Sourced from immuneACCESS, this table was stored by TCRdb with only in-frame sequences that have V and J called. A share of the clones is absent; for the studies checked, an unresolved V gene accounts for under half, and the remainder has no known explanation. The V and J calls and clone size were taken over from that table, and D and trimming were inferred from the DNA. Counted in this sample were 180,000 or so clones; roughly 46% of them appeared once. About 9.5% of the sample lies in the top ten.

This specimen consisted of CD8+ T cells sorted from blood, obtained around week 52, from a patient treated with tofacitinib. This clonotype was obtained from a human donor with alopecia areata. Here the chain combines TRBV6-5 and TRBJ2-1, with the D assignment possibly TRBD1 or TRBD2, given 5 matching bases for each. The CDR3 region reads CASSPWGTHNEQFF. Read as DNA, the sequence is TGTGCCAGCAGCCCCTGGGGGACCCACAATGAGCAGTTCTTC.